Below, 25 T cell receptor beta chains from the same sample are listed, as sequenced in a study of long-term antiretroviral therapy in people with HIV. Survey level was the resolution at which the v3.0 immunoSEQ assay ran. The repertoire was sequenced with immunoSEQ multiplex PCR; TCRdb's copy has only in-frame clones and lacks some. In the table there are about 19,000 clones, less than 85% of which are singletons. Sequenced here: unsorted PBMCs, sampled at the start of antiretroviral therapy, before treatment. The receptors shown here come from a man between 18 and 29 years old with HIV.

The CDR3 bases are TGTGCCAGCAGCCGGAGGGCGAGCAATCAGCCCCAGCATTTT. Residues: CASSRRASNQPQHF. The chain is built from TRBV5-6 and TRBJ1-5; no clear D gene. Germline loops: CDR1 SGHDT, CDR2 YYEEEE. Between the trimmed V and J ends, which lost 4 bases and 1 base, there was a span of 9 bases. This CDR3 contains 14 residues.

The chain combines TRBV5-4 with TRBJ2-3; D uncertain. V lost 4 bases, J lost 2 bases, and 11 bases lay in between. CDR1 SGHNT and CDR2 YYREEE come from the germline V gene (reference sequence). This CDR3 contains 14 residues. The chain's CDR3 is CASSTDPNTDTQYF. CDR3 nucleotide sequence: TGTGCCAGCAGCACCGACCCCAACACAGATACGCAGTATTTT.

There are a few counts of this clone. This chain joins TRBV27 and TRBJ2-2; unclear D gene. CDR1 and CDR2 from the germline V gene are MNHEY and SMNVEV (reference sequence). Trimming pared 2 bases from V and 7 bases from J, leaving 5 bases between. The CDR3 runs 12 residues. This CDR3 is CASSLNGGELFF. CDR3 bases: TGTGCCAGCAGTTTAAACGGCGGGGAGCTGTTTTTT.

The V and J genes are TRBV5-1 and TRBJ1-4; 8 positions match TRBD1. CDR1 is SGHRS, CDR2 YFSETQ, per germline. Losses at the gene ends were 0 bases for V and 8 bases for J; bases not matched to a gene: 6. This CDR3 contains 15 residues. CDR3 in DNA: TGCGCCAGCAGCTTGGGGCAGGGGGCAAACGAAAAACTGTTTTTT. This sequence encodes CASSLGQGANEKLFF.

This clone counts as medium-sized. The chain links TRBV29-1 to TRBJ1-1; D unclear. This CDR3 is built from 11 residues. Trimming stripped 7 bases from V and 2 bases from J, with 8 bases between. Germline V gene lookup returns CDR1 SQVTM and CDR2 ANQGSEA. The CDR3 DNA reads as TGCAGCGCCGCCACCAACACTGAAGCTTTCTTT. This codes for CSAATNTEAFF.

CDR3 coding DNA: TGTGCCAGCAGCTCGTTTAGCGGGGGCGTTTCCTACAATGAGCAGTTCTTC. Translating gives CASSSFSGGVSYNEQFF. The chain employs TRBV7-9 and TRBJ2-1, with 9 positions matching TRBD2. After removal of 4 bases from V and 1 base from J, the junction contained 8 bases not matched to a gene. Germline lookup yields CDR1 SEHNR and CDR2 FQNEAQ (reference sequence). The CDR3 totals 17 residues.

This clone appeared a few times. The chain is built from TRBV6-5 and TRBJ1-1, with D possibly being TRBD1 (5 bases). Germline V gene sequence: CDR1 MNHEY, CDR2 SVGAGI. V was clipped by 6 bases and J by 8 bases, with 13 bases between them. This CDR3 is 12 amino acids long. The CDR3 sequence is CASRTRASEAFF. In DNA form, the CDR3 reads TGTGCCAGCAGAACCAGGGCATCCGAAGCTTTCTTT.

The gene calls are TRBV18 and TRBJ2-5; 8 bases line up with TRBD1. V gave up 6 bases and J gave up 4 bases; unmatched junction bases: 4. The CDR3 is 13 residues long. The germline V gene has CDR1 KGHSH and CDR2 LQKENI. CDR3 bases: TGTGCCAGCTCGGCCGGACAGGGAGAGACCCAGTACTTC. It yields the protein CASSAGQGETQYF.

This clone was recorded once. In DNA form, the CDR3 reads TGTGCCAGCAGCCAACTACAGGGGTATACGCAGTATTTT. This encodes CASSQLQGYTQYF. The gene calls are TRBV4-2 and TRBJ2-3; 7 bases match TRBD1. The CDR3 length is 13 residues. Trimming removed 2 bases from V and 7 bases from J; junction bases left unmatched: 3. CDR1 is LGHNA and CDR2 is YNFKEQ in the germline V gene.

The V call is TRBV13, the J call TRBJ2-5; tentatively, D is TRBD1 or TRBD2 (5 bases each). Gene TRBJ2-7 matches the end of the DNA better, so the J call may be wrong. CDR3 length: 13 amino acids. Germline CDR1 is PRHDT and CDR2 is FYEKMQ (reference sequence). Here the CDR3 DNA reads TGTGCCAGCAGCCGGGACGGAACCTACGAGCAGTACTTC. Encoded protein: CASSRDGTYEQYF.

This clone showed up just once. The chain is built from TRBV5-4 and TRBJ2-2; no clear D gene. The germline V and J ends were trimmed by 4 bases and 4 bases, with 17 bases remaining between them. The CDR3 has 16 residues. Germline V gene sequence: CDR1 SGHNT, CDR2 YYREEE (reference sequence). CDR3 DNA: TGTGCCAGCAGCAACACCGGGTCCTGGGTCACCGGGGAGCTGTTTTTT. Encoded protein: CASSNTGSWVTGELFF.

V usage is TRBV4-1 and J usage is TRBJ1-2, with a tentative D call TRBD1 (5 bases). The CDR3 length is 15 residues. The V end lost 0 bases, the J end lost 2 bases, and 10 bases lay between the germline ends. Germline V gives CDR1 MGHRA, CDR2 YSYEKL. The CDR3 sequence: CASSQDPAGNYGYTF. The CDR3 nucleotides are TGCGCCAGCAGCCAAGATCCCGCAGGGAACTATGGCTACACCTTC.

This clone was seen once. The V call is TRBV2, the J call TRBJ1-3; D remains unclear. CDR1 and CDR2 (germline): SNHLY, FYNNEI. The length of the CDR3 is 15 residues. V lost 5 bases and J 0 bases, leaving 11 bases between the germline ends. This chain's CDR3 is CASSLGLNSGNTIYF. The CDR3 DNA sequence: TGTGCCAGCAGTTTAGGACTTAACTCTGGAAACACCATATATTTT.

This clone occurred once. The chain combines TRBV11-3 with TRBJ2-1; the match to TRBD2 covers 9 bases. The CDR3 has 14 residues. The V gene end was trimmed by 3 bases and the J gene end by 8 bases; junction bases not matched to a gene: 5. The germline CDR1 and CDR2 sequences are SGHNT and YENEEA. The DNA for the CDR3 is TGTGCCAGCAGCTTCGCGGGAGGGAAGGATGAGCAGTTCTTC. Protein sequence: CASSFAGGKDEQFF.

In this sample, this clone turned up once. The chain carries TRBV5-4 and TRBJ1-1, with 7 bases fitting TRBD1. The trim removed 4 bases at V and 6 bases at J, leaving 15 bases unmatched. Germline loops: CDR1 SGHNT, CDR2 YYREEE (reference sequence). This CDR3 has 16 residues. CDR3 in DNA: TGTGCCAGCAGCCATACAGGGGCTATATTGGGGGCTGAAGCTTTCTTT. This gives the protein CASSHTGAILGAEAFF.

This clone was counted only a few times. The rearrangement joins TRBV5-1 to TRBJ1-1; no clear D. Germline CDR1 and CDR2: SGHRS and YFSETQ. V lost 0 bases, J lost 1 base, and 7 bases lay in between. The CDR3 covers 14 residues. The DNA for the CDR3 is TGCGCCAGCAGCTTGGCGGGAGGGAACACTGAAGCTTTCTTT. Protein: CASSLAGGNTEAFF.

The V gene is TRBV6-7, the J gene TRBJ2-3; 8 positions agree with TRBD2. TRBV6-7 has ORF status, its function being uncertain. Losses at the gene ends were 6 bases for V and 0 bases for J; bases not matched to a gene: 8. The CDR3 spans 16 residues. CDR3 in amino acids: CASSRPGLGSTDTQYF. CDR3 DNA sequence: TGTGCCAGCAGCAGACCGGGACTAGGGAGCACAGATACGCAGTATTTT.

This clone is categorized as medium-sized (0.01 to 0.1%). Other nucleotide sequences in the sample specify the same CDR3. The chain couples TRBV29-1 to TRBJ2-7; 10 bases are shared with TRBD1. Trimming took 2 bases from V and 3 from J; bases not matched to a gene: 4. Germline CDR1 SQVTM, CDR2 ANQGSEA. The CDR3 length is 14 residues. The CDR3 spells CSVEIGDRGYEQYF. The CDR3 bases are TGCAGCGTTGAAATTGGGGACAGGGGCTACGAGCAGTACTTC.

This clone was seen only a few times. J is TRBJ2-7 and V is TRBV5-1; D could derive from TRBD1 or TRBD2 (5 bases each). The CDR3 sequence is 14 residues long. V was cut by 7 bases and J by 1 base, with 15 bases left in between. Germline V CDR1 and CDR2: SGHRS, YFSETQ. CDR3 nucleotides: TGCGCCAGCTCTATCGGGACGCAATCCTACGAGCAGTACTTC. Its translation is CASSIGTQSYEQYF.

A few counts support this clone. This chain links TRBV4-2 with TRBJ2-1, with TRBD2 identical over 7 bases. The germline CDR1 and CDR2 sequences are LGHNA and YNFKEQ. V was clipped by 0 bases and J by 4 bases; unmatched bases: 12. CDR3 length equals 18 residues. The DNA of the CDR3 is TGTGCCAGCAGCCAAGATTTGTCGGGGGAGGGCCGGTACAATGAGCAGTTCTTC. As protein: CASSQDLSGEGRYNEQFF.

The J gene is TRBJ2-7, the V gene TRBV7-2; D could derive from TRBD1 or TRBD2 (5 bases each). CDR1 is SGHTA and CDR2 is FQGNSA in the germline V gene. The V and J ends lost 5 bases and 4 bases respectively, with 24 bases between them. CDR3 size: 17 residues. CDR3 bases: TGTGCCAGCAGCAATCGTCTGTTCCGGGACCACAAGTACGAGCAGTACTTC. It specifies CASSNRLFRDHKYEQYF. Looking up the rest from reference TRBV7-2 and TRBJ2-7 gives the full variable domain: GAGVSQSPSNKVTEKGKDVELRCDPISGHTALYWYRQSLGQGLEFLIYFQGNSAPDKSGLPSDRFSAERTGGSVSTLTIQRTQQEDSAVYLCASSNRLFRDHKYEQYFGPGTRLTVT.

V and J are TRBV27 and TRBJ1-2; 8 bases line up with TRBD1. Looked up from germline, CDR1 is MNHEY and CDR2 is SMNVEV (reference sequence). The junction had 6 bases not matched to a gene; V was cut back by 4 bases and J by 8 bases. The CDR3 has 13 amino acids. This CDR3 is CASSSQGARGYTF. For the CDR3, the DNA is TGTGCCAGCAGTTCCCAGGGGGCTAGGGGCTACACCTTC.

The chain carries TRBV19 and TRBJ2-2; the match to TRBD1 covers 8 bases. The ends lost 4 bases at V and 6 bases at J; junction bases unmatched: 10. The CDR3 is 16 amino acids. Germline V gene lookup returns CDR1 LNHDA and CDR2 SQIVND (reference sequence). The CDR3 protein is CASSKRTGQGAGELFF. The CDR3 bases are TGTGCCAGTAGTAAAAGGACAGGGCAGGGTGCCGGGGAGCTGTTTTTT.

The gene calls are TRBV5-6 and TRBJ2-1; weak D call: TRBD2 (5 bases). Germline loops: CDR1 SGHDT, CDR2 YYEEEE. There are 16 residues in the CDR3. Trimming stripped 6 bases from V and 6 bases from J, with 22 bases between. The CDR3 sequence: CASILRGIVAPNEQFF. For the CDR3, the DNA is TGTGCCAGCATCCTTCGCGGTATAGTAGCGCCCAATGAGCAGTTCTTC.

This clone was detected once. The genes are TRBV5-4 and TRBJ2-3; D call uncertain. CDR3 length: 16 amino acids. In germline, CDR1 is SGHNT, CDR2 YYREEE (reference sequence). Trimming removed 2 bases at V and 0 bases at J, with 13 bases between. CDR3 loop: CASSLRGSLSTDTQYF. As DNA, the CDR3 is TGTGCCAGCAGCTTAAGAGGTTCTTTGAGCACAGATACGCAGTATTTT.